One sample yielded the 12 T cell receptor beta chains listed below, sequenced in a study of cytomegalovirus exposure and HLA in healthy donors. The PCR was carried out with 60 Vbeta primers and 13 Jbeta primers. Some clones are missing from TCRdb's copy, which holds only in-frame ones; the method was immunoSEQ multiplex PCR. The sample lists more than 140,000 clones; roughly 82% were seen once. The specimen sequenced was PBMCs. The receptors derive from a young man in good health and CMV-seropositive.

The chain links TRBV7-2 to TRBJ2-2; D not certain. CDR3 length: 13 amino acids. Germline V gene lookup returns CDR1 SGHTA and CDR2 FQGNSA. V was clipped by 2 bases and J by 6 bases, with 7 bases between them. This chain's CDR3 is CASSLLVPGELFF. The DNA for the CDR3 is TGTGCCAGCAGCTTACTAGTCCCCGGGGAGCTGTTTTTT.

CDR3 loop: CASSYGQGVTGELFF. For the CDR3, the DNA is TGTGCCAGCAGCTATGGACAGGGTGTCACCGGGGAGCTGTTTTTT. This chain connects TRBV7-6 to TRBJ2-2; TRBD1 matches at 8 bases. This CDR3 region has 15 residues. Losses at the gene ends were 4 bases for V and 4 bases for J; bases not matched to a gene: 5. Germline-derived CDR1 and CDR2 are SGHVS and FNYEAQ.

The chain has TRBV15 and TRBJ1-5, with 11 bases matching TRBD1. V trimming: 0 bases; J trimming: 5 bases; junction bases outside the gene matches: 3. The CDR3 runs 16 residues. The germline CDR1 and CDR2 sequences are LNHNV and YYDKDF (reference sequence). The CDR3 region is CATSRDRDRGYQPQHF. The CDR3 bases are TGTGCCACCAGCAGAGATAGGGACAGGGGGTATCAGCCCCAGCATTTT.

CDR3 in DNA: TGTGCCAGCAGTGAGATAGGACTGGACAATCAGCCCCAGCATTTT. Translated, it gives CASSEIGLDNQPQHF. This rearrangement joins TRBV6-1 to TRBJ1-5, with D uncertain. Germline V gives CDR1 MNHNS, CDR2 SASEGT. V lost 3 bases and J 3 bases, leaving 12 bases between the germline ends. The CDR3 is 15 amino acids.

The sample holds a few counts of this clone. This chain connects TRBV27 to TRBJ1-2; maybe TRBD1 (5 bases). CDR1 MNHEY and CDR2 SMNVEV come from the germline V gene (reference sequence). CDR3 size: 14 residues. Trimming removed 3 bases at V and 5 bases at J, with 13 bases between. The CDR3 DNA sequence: TGTGCCAGCAGTTTTACCGGGACTCCATATGGCTACACCTTC. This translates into CASSFTGTPYGYTF.

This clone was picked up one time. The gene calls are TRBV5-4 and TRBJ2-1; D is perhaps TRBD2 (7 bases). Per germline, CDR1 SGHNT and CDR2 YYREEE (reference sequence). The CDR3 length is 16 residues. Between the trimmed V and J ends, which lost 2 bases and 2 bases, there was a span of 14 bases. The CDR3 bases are TGTGCCAGCAGCTTACGAGGGGGGGCGGCCTACAATGAGCAGTTCTTC. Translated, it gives CASSLRGGAAYNEQFF.

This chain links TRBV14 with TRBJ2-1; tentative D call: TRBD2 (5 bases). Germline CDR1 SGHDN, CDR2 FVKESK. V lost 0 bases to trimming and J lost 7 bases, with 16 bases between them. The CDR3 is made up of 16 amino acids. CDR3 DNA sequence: TGTGCCAGCAGCCAAGATACGCAGGTCCGAGGGAATGAGCAGTTCTTC. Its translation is CASSQDTQVRGNEQFF.

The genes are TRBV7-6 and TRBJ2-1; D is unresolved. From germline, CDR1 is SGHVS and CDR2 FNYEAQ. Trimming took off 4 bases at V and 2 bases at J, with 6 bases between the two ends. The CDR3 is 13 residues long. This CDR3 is CASSWQAYNEQFF. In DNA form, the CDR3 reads TGTGCCAGCAGCTGGCAGGCCTACAATGAGCAGTTCTTC.

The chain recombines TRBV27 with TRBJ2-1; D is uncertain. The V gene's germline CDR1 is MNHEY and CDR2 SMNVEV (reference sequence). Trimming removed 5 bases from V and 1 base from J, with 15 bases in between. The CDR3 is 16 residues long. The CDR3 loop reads CASSLRTLGSYNEQFF. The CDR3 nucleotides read TGTGCCAGCAGTCTCCGAACCCTAGGATCCTACAATGAGCAGTTCTTC.

The CDR3 region has the DNA TGCGCCAGCAGCCTCAGGGTTTGGACTGAAGCTTTCTTT. Amino acid sequence: CASSLRVWTEAFF. This chain connects TRBV5-1 to TRBJ1-1, with D possibly matching TRBD1 (5 bases). The CDR3 sequence is 13 residues long. Germline lookup yields CDR1 SGHRS and CDR2 YFSETQ. Trimming left V 4 bases short and J 5 bases short, with 12 bases between. Complete variable domain (other parts from reference TRBV5-1 and TRBJ1-1): KAGVTQTPRYLIKTRGQQVTLSCSPISGHRSVSWYQQTPGQGLQFLFEYFSETQRNKGNFPGRFSGRQFSNSRSEMNVSTLELGDSALYLCASSLRVWTEAFFGQGTRLTVV.

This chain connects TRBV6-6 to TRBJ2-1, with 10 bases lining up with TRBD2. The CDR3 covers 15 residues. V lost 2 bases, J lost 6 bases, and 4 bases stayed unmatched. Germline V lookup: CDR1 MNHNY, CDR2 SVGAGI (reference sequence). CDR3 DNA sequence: TGTGCCAGCAGTTACCAGACTAGCGGGCGCAATGAGCAGTTCTTC. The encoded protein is CASSYQTSGRNEQFF.

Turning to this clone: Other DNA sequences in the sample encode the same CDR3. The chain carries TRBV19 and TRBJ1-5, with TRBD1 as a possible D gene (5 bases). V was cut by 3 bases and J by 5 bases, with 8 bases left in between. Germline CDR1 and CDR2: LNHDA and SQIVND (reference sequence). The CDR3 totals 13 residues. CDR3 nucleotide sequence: TGTGCCAGTAGTATCCAAGGGGATCAGCCCCAGCATTTT. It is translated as CASSIQGDQPQHF.